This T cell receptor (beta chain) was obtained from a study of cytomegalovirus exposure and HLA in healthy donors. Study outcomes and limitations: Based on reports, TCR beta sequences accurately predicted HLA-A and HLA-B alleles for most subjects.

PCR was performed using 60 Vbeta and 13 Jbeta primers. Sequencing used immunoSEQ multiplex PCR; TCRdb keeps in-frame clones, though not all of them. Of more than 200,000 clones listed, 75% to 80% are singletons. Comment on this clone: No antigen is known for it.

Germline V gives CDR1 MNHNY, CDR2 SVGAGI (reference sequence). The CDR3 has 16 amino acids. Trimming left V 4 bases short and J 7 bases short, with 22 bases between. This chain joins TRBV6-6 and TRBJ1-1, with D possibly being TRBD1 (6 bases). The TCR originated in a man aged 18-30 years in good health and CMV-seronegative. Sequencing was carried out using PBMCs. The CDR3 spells CASSSNGQGRFGEAFF. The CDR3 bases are TGTGCCAGCAGTTCTAATGGGCAGGGGCGGTTTGGTGAAGCTTTCTTT.